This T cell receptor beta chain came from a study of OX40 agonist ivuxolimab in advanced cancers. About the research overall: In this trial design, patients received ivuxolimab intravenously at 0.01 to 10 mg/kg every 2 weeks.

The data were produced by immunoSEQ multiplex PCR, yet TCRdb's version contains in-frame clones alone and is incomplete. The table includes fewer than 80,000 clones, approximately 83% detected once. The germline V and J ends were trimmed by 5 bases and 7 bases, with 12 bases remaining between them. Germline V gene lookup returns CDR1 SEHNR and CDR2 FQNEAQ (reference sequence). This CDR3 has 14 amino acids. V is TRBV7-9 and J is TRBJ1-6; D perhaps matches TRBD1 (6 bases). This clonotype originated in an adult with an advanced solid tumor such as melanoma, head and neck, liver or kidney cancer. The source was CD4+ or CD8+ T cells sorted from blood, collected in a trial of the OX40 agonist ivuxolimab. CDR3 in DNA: TGTGCCAGCAGCCTACAAGGGGGGAATTCACCCCTCCACTTT. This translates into CASSLQGGNSPLHF.